The 20 T cell receptor beta chains below come from one sample, sequenced in a study of T-cell memory formation after mild COVID-19. TCRdb passed the 5' RACE reads through MiXCR, listing each CDR3 protein once. The sample yields approximately 300,000 distinct CDR3 sequences, about 15% seen once. Sequencing was performed on PBMCs or a T cell subset sorted from them (not recorded which). All receptors come from a man younger than 35 who had mild COVID-19 (a few samples of this study predate the infection). Cell type and time point are not known.

V usage is TRBV5-1 and J usage is TRBJ2-5; D possibly corresponds to TRBD2 (6 bases). Trimming took off 5 bases at V and 4 bases at J, with 9 bases between the two ends. This CDR3 spans 12 amino acids. Germline V gene data show CDR1 as SGHRS and CDR2 as YFSETQ. Written as DNA, the CDR3 is TGCGCCAGCAGTGGGGAGGTAGAGACCCAGTACTTC. Amino acid sequence: CASSGEVETQYF.

This chain links TRBV7-9 with TRBJ1-5; D remains ambiguous. V was trimmed by 6 bases and J by 11 bases, leaving 14 bases between them. The CDR3 runs to 12 residues. CDR1 and CDR2 from the germline V gene are SEHNR and FQNEAQ (reference sequence). CDR3 residues: CASSSGVVAQHF. CDR3 bases: TGTGCCAGCAGTTCAGGCGTGGTGGCCCAGCATTTT.

The sample holds a few counts of this clonotype. The rearrangement joins TRBV7-2 to TRBJ2-2, with 10 bases lining up with TRBD2. Germline-derived CDR1 and CDR2 are SGHTA and FQGNSA. V dropped 1 base and J dropped 1; count of bases not matched to a gene: 6. CDR3 length: 18 residues. The CDR3 loop is CASSLDFSGGLNTGELFF. CDR3 nucleotides: TGTGCCAGCAGCTTAGATTTTAGCGGGGGGTTGAACACCGGGGAGCTGTTTTTT.

The chain recombines TRBV28 with TRBJ2-2; the D gene could be TRBD1 or TRBD2 (5 bases each). The germline gives CDR1 MDHEN, CDR2 SYDVKM. The CDR3 consists of 16 residues. V shed 6 bases and J shed 0 bases, with 14 bases lying between them. CDR3 DNA sequence: TGTGCCAGCAGCCCTTGGGACCACCCGAACACCGGGGAGCTGTTTTTT. Residues: CASSPWDHPNTGELFF.

This clonotype was picked up a small number of times. CDR3 nucleotide sequence: TGCAGCGTTGCGGGCAGGGGGCGCGAAGACCAGTTCTTC. Its translation: CSVAGRGREDQFF. The chain uses TRBV29-1 and TRBJ2-1; TRBD1 aligns across 8 bases. Germline loops: CDR1 SQVTM, CDR2 ANQGSEA. After removal of 4 bases from V and 13 bases from J, the junction contained 12 bases not matched to a gene. The CDR3 length is 13 residues.

This clonotype was seen more than once but under ten times. The chain carries TRBV5-1 and TRBJ2-1, with D hard to call. Germline V gene lookup returns CDR1 SGHRS and CDR2 YFSETQ. Between the trimmed V and J ends, which lost 3 bases and 0 bases, there was a span of 10 bases. CDR3 length equals 15 residues. CDR3 sequence reads: CASSSTANSYNEQFF. For the CDR3, the DNA is TGCGCCAGCAGCTCCACAGCAAACTCCTACAATGAGCAGTTCTTC.

The V and J genes are TRBV12-3 or TRBV12-4 and TRBJ2-3; D is possibly TRBD1 or TRBD2 (5 bases each). The CDR3 sequence is 13 residues long. V was trimmed by 11 bases and J by 1 base, leaving 13 bases between them. The DNA for the CDR3 is TGTGCCTCCCAAATGGGGGGCACAGATACGCAGTATTTT. Translating it yields CASQMGGTDTQYF.

The rearrangement joins TRBV4-3 to TRBJ1-4; D gene ambiguous. Trimming took 0 bases from V and 2 from J, leaving 10 bases between them. The CDR3 has 16 residues. The V gene's germline CDR1 is LGHNA and CDR2 YSLEER. The CDR3: CASSQDSKTTNEKLFF. DNA of the CDR3: TGCGCCAGCAGCCAAGATAGTAAGACGACTAATGAAAAACTGTTTTTT.

The V and J genes are TRBV20-1 and TRBJ2-4; a weak D match, TRBD2 (6 bases). The V and J ends lost 0 bases and 10 bases respectively, with 16 bases between them. Per germline, CDR1 DFQATT and CDR2 SNEGSKA (reference sequence). CDR3 length: 14 residues. CDR3 sequence (DNA): TGCAGTGCTAGAGATCGACGGCGGGGTACAATTCAGTACTTC. This encodes CSARDRRRGTIQYF.

This chain joins TRBV2 and TRBJ2-2, with TRBD2 as a possible D gene (6 bases). The CDR3 is 15 amino acids. The germline V and J ends were trimmed by 10 bases and 1 base, with 16 bases remaining between them. The germline gives CDR1 SNHLY, CDR2 FYNNEI. In DNA form, the CDR3 reads TGTGCCACCAAACCCCAGGGAGGGAACACCGGGGAGCTGTTTTTT. This encodes CATKPQGGNTGELFF.

In this sample, this clonotype turned up a few times. This rearrangement joins TRBV6-1 to TRBJ2-7, with D possibly matching TRBD1 (6 bases). The CDR3 length is 14 residues. Germline CDR1 and CDR2: MNHNS and SASEGT. V shed 7 bases and J shed 2 bases, with 15 bases lying between them. CDR3 nucleotide sequence: TGTGCCAGCAAGCCTCGGGACACCGCCTACGAGCAGTACTTC. It yields the protein CASKPRDTAYEQYF.

This clonotype was counted only a few times. The genes are TRBV18 and TRBJ2-7; 7 bases map to TRBD1. The germline V gene has CDR1 KGHSH and CDR2 LQKENI. This CDR3 is built from 14 residues. With 4 bases clipped from V and 3 bases from J, the junction kept 6 bases outside the gene matches. The CDR3 loop is CASSRGTEGYEQYF. DNA of the CDR3: TGTGCCAGCTCACGGGGGACAGAGGGCTACGAGCAGTACTTC.

The sample holds a few counts of this clonotype. The rearrangement uses TRBV30 and TRBJ1-5; perhaps TRBD1 as D (5 bases). The germline V gene has CDR1 GTSNPN and CDR2 SVGIG (reference sequence). Trimming took 2 bases from V and 6 from J, leaving 14 bases between them. This CDR3 has 14 residues. This CDR3 reads CAWSNRGGGQPQHF. In nucleotides, the CDR3 is TGTGCCTGGAGTAACCGGGGCGGAGGTCAGCCCCAGCATTTT.

A few counts support this clonotype. The rearrangement uses TRBV15 and TRBJ2-1, with D unresolved. Germline V gene data show CDR1 as LNHNV and CDR2 as YYDKDF (reference sequence). CDR3 length equals 14 residues. The V end lost 0 bases, the J end lost 0 bases, and 3 bases lay between the germline ends. This chain's CDR3 is CATSRDISYNEQFF. The CDR3 DNA sequence: TGTGCCACCAGCAGAGACATCTCCTACAATGAGCAGTTCTTC.

J is TRBJ2-2 and V is TRBV6-4; 7 bases match TRBD1. This CDR3 is built from 13 residues. CDR1 and CDR2 (germline): MRHNA, SNTAGT. The junction had 1 base not matched to a gene; V was cut back by 0 bases and J by 9 bases. CDR3 loop: CASSDSGGRELFF. The CDR3 region has the DNA TGTGCCAGCAGTGACTCAGGGGGCCGGGAGCTGTTTTTT.

The table lists this clonotype with a few counts. The J gene is TRBJ1-5, the V gene TRBV20-1, with 8 nucleotides matching TRBD1. The junction had 5 bases not matched to a gene; V was cut back by 1 base and J by 3 bases. Per germline, CDR1 DFQATT and CDR2 SNEGSKA (reference sequence). This CDR3 has 15 amino acids. The CDR3: CSARVDRDHNQPQHF. DNA for the CDR3: TGCAGTGCTAGAGTGGACAGGGACCACAATCAGCCCCAGCATTTT.

The chain recombines TRBV5-1 with TRBJ2-3; the D is unclear. The germline CDR1 and CDR2 sequences are SGHRS and YFSETQ. The CDR3 spans 14 residues. Deletions cut 2 bases from V and 5 bases from J, with 12 bases between. CDR3 residues: CASSFLNVGDTQYF. The CDR3 DNA reads TGCGCCAGCAGCTTTTTAAACGTAGGAGATACGCAGTATTTT.

The gene calls are TRBV24-1 and TRBJ2-1; D is tentatively TRBD1 or TRBD2 (7 bases each). V was shortened by 6 bases and J by 5 bases, with 16 bases between the two germline ends. Germline-derived CDR1 and CDR2 are KGHDR and SFDVKD. The CDR3 has 15 residues. CDR3 protein: CATSPTGRGHNEQFF. Here the CDR3 DNA reads TGTGCCACCAGTCCGACAGGGCGGGGGCACAATGAGCAGTTCTTC.

The V gene is TRBV12-3 or TRBV12-4, the J gene TRBJ1-1; TRBD1 might be the D (6 bases). The CDR3 sequence is 13 residues long. V lost 6 bases, J lost 7 bases, and 15 bases lay in between. The CDR3 protein is CASSPQGASEAFF. CDR3 DNA: TGTGCCAGCAGCCCACAGGGAGCGAGTGAAGCTTTCTTT.

The chain couples TRBV5-5 to TRBJ2-2; D ambiguous. The CDR3 covers 11 residues. Trimming cost V 6 bases and J 5 bases, with 5 bases left between them. Germline values: CDR1 SGHKS, CDR2 YYEKEE (reference sequence). The CDR3, as DNA: TGTGCCAGCAAGGGAACCGGGGAGCTGTTTTTT. Translation gives CASKGTGELFF. Full variable domain (missing parts from reference TRBV5-5 and TRBJ2-2): DAGVTQSPTHLIKTRGQQVTLRCSPISGHKSVSWYQQVLGQGPQFIFQYYEKEERGRGNFPDRFSARQFPNYSSELNVNALLLGDSALYLCASKGTGELFFGEGSRLTVL.